The entry below describes one T cell receptor beta chain. Antigen: not known. This sample was taken from a study of CD8 T cell repertoires and HIV-1 epitope variants. Repertoires were generated with immunoSEQ multiplex PCR, while TCRdb's copy carries only in-frame clones and drops some. The sample lists roughly 5,100 clones, about 67% occurring once. This CDR3 is 16 amino acids long. Germline V gene sequence: CDR1 LNHDA, CDR2 SQIVND (reference sequence). Trimming removed 0 bases from V and 5 bases from J; junction bases left unmatched: 8. The rearrangement links TRBV19 to TRBJ1-1; 8 bases match TRBD1. The sequence came from a male donor with HIV. Sequenced: cultured CD8+ T cells derived from PBMCs. CDR3 protein: CASSIDQRQGNTEAFF. The DNA for the CDR3 is TGTGCCAGTAGTATAGATCAGAGACAGGGGAATACTGAAGCTTTCTTT.